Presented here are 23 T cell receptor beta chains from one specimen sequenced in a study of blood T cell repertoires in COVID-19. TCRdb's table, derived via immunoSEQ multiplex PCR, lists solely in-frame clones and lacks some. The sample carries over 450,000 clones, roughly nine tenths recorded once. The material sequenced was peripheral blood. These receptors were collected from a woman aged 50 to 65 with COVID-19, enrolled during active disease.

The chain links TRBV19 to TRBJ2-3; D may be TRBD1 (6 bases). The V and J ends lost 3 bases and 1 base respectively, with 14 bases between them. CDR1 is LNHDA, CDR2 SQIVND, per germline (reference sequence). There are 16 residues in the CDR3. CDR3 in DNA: TGTGCCAGTAGTATTCTGGGGGCCGCGGGCACAGATACGCAGTATTTT. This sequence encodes CASSILGAAGTDTQYF. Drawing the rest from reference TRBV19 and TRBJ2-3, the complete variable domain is DGGITQSPKYLFRKEGQNVTLSCEQNLNHDAMYWYRQDPGQGLRLIYYSQIVNDFQKGDIAEGYSVSREKKESFPLTVTSAQKNPTAFYLCASSILGAAGTDTQYFGPGTRLTVL.

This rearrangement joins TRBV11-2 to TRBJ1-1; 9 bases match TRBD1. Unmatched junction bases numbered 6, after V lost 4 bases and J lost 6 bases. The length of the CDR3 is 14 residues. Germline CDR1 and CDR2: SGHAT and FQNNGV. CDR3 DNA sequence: TGTGCCAGCAGCTCCATGACAGGGGGAGCTGAAGCTTTCTTT. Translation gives CASSSMTGGAEAFF.

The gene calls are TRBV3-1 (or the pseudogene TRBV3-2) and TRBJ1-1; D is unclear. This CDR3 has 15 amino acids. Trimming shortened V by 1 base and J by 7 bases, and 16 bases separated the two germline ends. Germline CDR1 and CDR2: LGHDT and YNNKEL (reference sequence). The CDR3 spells CASSQGGRESIEAFF. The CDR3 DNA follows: TGTGCCAGCAGCCAAGGTGGTAGGGAGAGTATTGAAGCTTTCTTT.

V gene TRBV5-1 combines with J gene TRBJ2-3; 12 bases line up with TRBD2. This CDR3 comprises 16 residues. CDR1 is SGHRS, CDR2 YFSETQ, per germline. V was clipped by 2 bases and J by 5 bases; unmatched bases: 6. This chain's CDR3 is CASSLGLAGIIDTQYF. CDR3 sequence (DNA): TGCGCCAGCAGCTTAGGACTAGCGGGGATCATAGATACGCAGTATTTT.

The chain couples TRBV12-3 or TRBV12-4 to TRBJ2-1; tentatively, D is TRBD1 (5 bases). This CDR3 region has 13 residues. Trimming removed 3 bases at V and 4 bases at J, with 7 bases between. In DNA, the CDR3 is TGTGCCAGCAGTTTCGACAGTTACAATGAGCAGTTCTTC. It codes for CASSFDSYNEQFF.

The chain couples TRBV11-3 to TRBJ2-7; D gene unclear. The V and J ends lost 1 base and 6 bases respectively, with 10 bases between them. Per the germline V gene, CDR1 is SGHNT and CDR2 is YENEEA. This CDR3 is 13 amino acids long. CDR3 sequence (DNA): TGTGCCAGCAGCTTAGGTCACCCGGGCGAGCAGTACTTC. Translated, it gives CASSLGHPGEQYF.

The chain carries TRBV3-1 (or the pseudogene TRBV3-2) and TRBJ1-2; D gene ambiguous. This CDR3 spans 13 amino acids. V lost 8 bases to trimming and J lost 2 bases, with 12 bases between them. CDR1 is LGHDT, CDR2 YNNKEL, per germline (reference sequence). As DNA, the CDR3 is TGTGCCAGCGGACTCGGAGCCAACTATGGCTACACCTTC. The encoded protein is CASGLGANYGYTF.

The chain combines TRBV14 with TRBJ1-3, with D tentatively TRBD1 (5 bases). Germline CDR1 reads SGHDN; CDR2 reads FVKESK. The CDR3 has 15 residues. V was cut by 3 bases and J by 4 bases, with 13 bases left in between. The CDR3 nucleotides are TGTGCCAGCAGCCAGAGGCAGGGAGGAGGAAACACCATATATTTT. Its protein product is CASSQRQGGGNTIYF.

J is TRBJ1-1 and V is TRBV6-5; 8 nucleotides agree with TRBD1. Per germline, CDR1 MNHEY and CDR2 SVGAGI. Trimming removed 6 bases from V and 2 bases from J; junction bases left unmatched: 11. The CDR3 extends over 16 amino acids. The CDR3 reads CASSYLGGQANTEAFF. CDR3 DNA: TGTGCCAGCAGCTACCTGGGGGGACAGGCAAACACTGAAGCTTTCTTT.

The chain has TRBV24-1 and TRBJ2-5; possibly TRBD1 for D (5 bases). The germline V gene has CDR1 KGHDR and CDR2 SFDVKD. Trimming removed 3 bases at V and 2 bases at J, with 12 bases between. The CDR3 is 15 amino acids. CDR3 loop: CATSDPRQIQETQYF. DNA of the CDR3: TGTGCCACCAGTGATCCTCGACAGATACAAGAGACCCAGTACTTC.

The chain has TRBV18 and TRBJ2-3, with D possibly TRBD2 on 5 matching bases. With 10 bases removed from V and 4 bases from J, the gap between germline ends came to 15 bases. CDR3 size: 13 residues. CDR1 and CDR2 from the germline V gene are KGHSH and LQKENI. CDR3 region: CATSIPGADTQYF. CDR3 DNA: TGTGCCACCTCTATCCCCGGGGCAGATACGCAGTATTTT.

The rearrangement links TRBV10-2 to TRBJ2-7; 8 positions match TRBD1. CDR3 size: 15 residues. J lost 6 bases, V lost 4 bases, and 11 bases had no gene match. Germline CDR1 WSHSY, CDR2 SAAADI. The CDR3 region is CASSARRQGTREQYF. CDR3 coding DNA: TGCGCCAGCAGTGCTAGGAGACAGGGGACTCGCGAGCAGTACTTC.

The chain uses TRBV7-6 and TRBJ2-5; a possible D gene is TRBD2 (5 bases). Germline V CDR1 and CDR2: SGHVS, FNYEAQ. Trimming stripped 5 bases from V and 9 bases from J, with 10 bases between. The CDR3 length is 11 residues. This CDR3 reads CASSPAGAQYF. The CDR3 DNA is TGTGCCAGCAGCCCGGCCGGGGCCCAGTACTTC.

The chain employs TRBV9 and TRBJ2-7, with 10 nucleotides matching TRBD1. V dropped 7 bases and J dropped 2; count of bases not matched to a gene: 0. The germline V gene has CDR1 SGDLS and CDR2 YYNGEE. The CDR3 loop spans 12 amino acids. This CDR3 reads CASGQGAYEQYF. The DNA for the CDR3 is TGTGCCAGCGGACAGGGGGCCTACGAGCAGTACTTC.

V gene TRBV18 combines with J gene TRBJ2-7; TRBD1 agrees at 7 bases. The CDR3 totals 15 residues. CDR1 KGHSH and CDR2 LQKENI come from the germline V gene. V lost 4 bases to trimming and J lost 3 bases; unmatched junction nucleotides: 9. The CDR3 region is CASSRNPTGDYEQYF. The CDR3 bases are TGTGCCAGCTCACGTAACCCAACAGGGGACTACGAGCAGTACTTC. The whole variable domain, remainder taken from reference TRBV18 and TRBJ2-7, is NAGVMQNPRHLVRRRGQEARLRCSPMKGHSHVYWYRQLPEEGLKFMVYLQKENIIDESGMPKERFSAEFPKEGPSILRIQQVVRGDSAAYFCASSRNPTGDYEQYFGPGTRLTVT.

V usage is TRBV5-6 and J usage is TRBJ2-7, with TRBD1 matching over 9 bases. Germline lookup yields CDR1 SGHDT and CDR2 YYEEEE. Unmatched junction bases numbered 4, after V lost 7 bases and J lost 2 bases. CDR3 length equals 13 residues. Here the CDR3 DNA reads TGTGCCAGCGGGGACAGGGCCACCTACGAGCAGTACTTC. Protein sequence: CASGDRATYEQYF.

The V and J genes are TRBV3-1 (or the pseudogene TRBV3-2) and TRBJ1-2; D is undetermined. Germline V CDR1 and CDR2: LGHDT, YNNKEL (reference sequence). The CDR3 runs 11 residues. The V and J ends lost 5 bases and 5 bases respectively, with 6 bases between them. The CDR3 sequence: CASSFGYGYTF. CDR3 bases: TGTGCCAGCAGCTTCGGGTATGGCTACACCTTC.

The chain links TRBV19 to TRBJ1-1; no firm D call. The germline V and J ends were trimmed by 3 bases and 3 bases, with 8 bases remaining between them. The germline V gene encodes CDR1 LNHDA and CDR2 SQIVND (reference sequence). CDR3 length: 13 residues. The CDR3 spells CASSMRADTEAFF. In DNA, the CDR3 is TGTGCCAGTAGTATGAGGGCAGACACTGAAGCTTTCTTT.

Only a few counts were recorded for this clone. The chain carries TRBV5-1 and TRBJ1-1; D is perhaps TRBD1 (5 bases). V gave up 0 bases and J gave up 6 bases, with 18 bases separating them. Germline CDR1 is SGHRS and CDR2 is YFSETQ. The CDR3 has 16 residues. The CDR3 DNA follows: TGCGCCAGCAGCTTGGCCGGCAGGGTGGACGGCCCTGAAGCTTTCTTT. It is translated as CASSLAGRVDGPEAFF. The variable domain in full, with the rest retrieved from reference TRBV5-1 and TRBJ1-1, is KAGVTQTPRYLIKTRGQQVTLSCSPISGHRSVSWYQQTPGQGLQFLFEYFSETQRNKGNFPGRFSGRQFSNSRSEMNVSTLELGDSALYLCASSLAGRVDGPEAFFGQGTRLTVV.

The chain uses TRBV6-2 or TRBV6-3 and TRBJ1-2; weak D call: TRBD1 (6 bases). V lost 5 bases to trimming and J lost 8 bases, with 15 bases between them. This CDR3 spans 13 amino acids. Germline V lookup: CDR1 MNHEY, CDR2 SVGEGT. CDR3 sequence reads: CASSPDRPRGYTF. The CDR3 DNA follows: TGTGCCAGCAGTCCCGACAGGCCTCGGGGCTACACCTTC.

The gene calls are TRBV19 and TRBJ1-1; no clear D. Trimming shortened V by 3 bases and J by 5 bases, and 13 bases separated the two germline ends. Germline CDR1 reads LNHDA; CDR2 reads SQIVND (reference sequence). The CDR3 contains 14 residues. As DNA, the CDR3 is TGTGCCAGTAGTATTCTCGGGTATGGAACTGAAGCTTTCTTT. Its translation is CASSILGYGTEAFF. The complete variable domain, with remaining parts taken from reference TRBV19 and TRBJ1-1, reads DGGITQSPKYLFRKEGQNVTLSCEQNLNHDAMYWYRQDPGQGLRLIYYSQIVNDFQKGDIAEGYSVSREKKESFPLTVTSAQKNPTAFYLCASSILGYGTEAFFGQGTRLTVV.

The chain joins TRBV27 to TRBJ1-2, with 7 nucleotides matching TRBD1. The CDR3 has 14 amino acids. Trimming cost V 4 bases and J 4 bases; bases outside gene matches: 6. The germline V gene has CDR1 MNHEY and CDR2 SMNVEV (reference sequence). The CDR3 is CASSSTGSTYGYTF. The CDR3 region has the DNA TGTGCCAGCAGTTCGACAGGGTCGACCTATGGCTACACCTTC.

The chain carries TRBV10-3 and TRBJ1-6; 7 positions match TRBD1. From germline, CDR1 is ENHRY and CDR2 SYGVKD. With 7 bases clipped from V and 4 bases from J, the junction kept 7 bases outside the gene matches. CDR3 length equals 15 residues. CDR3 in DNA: TGTGCCATCAAGGCTGAGGGGGCATATAATTCACCCCTCCACTTT. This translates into CAIKAEGAYNSPLHF.